One and the same sample provided the 3 T cell receptor beta chains below, sequenced in a study of Tregs in tolerant kidney transplant recipients. Method: immunoSEQ multiplex PCR; TCRdb's copy keeps in-frame clones and lacks some. The table has about 240,000 clones, 80% to 85% seen once. The sample comprised CD4+ T cells from blood. The source of these receptors is a human donor in good health.

As DNA, the CDR3 is TGTGCCAGCAGGTCAAGGTTGATCGGTGAAAAACTGTTTTTT. This gives the protein CASRSRLIGEKLFF. The chain is built from TRBV27 and TRBJ1-4; D remains unclear. The CDR3 extends over 14 amino acids. The germline V gene has CDR1 MNHEY and CDR2 SMNVEV (reference sequence). The V end was cut by 6 bases, the J end by 7 bases, with 15 bases between.

This clone was seen more than once but under ten times. This chain links TRBV7-9 with TRBJ2-1; D is undetermined. The V end was cut by 5 bases, the J end by 8 bases, with 13 bases between. From germline, CDR1 is SEHNR and CDR2 FQNEAQ (reference sequence). This CDR3 region has 13 residues. The CDR3 nucleotides are TGTGCCAGCAGCACAACTCCGGACCATGAGCAGTTCTTC. Translation: CASSTTPDHEQFF.

The V gene is TRBV5-1, the J gene TRBJ2-3; no definite D call. Germline CDR1 SGHRS, CDR2 YFSETQ. Trimming took 0 bases from V and 0 from J, leaving 11 bases between them. CDR3 length: 16 amino acids. CDR3 region: CASSLDIRTSTDTQYF. CDR3 in DNA: TGCGCCAGCAGCTTGGACATCCGTACCAGCACAGATACGCAGTATTTT. Based on the CDR3 plus reference TRBV5-1 and TRBJ2-3, the full variable domain is KAGVTQTPRYLIKTRGQQVTLSCSPISGHRSVSWYQQTPGQGLQFLFEYFSETQRNKGNFPGRFSGRQFSNSRSEMNVSTLELGDSALYLCASSLDIRTSTDTQYFGPGTRLTVL.